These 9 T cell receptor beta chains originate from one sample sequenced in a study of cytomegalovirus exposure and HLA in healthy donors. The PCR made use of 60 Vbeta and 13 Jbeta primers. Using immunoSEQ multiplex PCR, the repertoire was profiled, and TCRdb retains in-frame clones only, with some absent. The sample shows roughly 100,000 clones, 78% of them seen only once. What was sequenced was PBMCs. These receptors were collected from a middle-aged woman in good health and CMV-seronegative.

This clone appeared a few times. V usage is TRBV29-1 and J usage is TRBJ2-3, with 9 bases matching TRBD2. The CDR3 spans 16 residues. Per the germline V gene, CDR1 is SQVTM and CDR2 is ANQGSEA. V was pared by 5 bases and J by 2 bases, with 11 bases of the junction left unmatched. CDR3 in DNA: TGCAGCGTTCTAGGGGGGGCGGGAGGGAACACAGATACGCAGTATTTT. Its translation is CSVLGGAGGNTDTQYF.

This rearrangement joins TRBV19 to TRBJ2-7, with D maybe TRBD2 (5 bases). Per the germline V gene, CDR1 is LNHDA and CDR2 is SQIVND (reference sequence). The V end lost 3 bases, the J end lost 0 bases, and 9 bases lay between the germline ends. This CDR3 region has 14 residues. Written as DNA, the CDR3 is TGTGCCAGTAGTATTGCCGGGGTCTCCTACGAGCAGTACTTC. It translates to CASSIAGVSYEQYF.

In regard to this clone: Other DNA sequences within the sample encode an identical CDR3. The CDR3 DNA sequence: TGTGCCAGCGACAGGGGGCAGGGAATCAATCAGCCCCAGCATTTT. Translated, it gives CASDRGQGINQPQHF. The V call is TRBV6-1, the J call TRBJ1-5; 10 nucleotides align to TRBD1. The CDR3 length is 15 residues. Trimming cost V 8 bases and J 3 bases; bases outside gene matches: 7. Germline loops: CDR1 MNHNS, CDR2 SASEGT.

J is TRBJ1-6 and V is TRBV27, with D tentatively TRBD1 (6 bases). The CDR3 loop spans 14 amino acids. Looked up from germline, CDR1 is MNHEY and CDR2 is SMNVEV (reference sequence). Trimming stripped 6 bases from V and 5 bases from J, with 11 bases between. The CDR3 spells CASRLTGDNSPLHF. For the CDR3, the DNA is TGTGCCAGCAGGTTGACAGGCGATAATTCACCCCTCCACTTT.

The CDR3 sequence is CASSDGLAYSMVYEQYF. The CDR3 DNA follows: TGTGCCAGCAGCGATGGACTAGCGTATTCAATGGTCTACGAGCAGTACTTC. The chain employs TRBV5-6 and TRBJ2-7; the match to TRBD2 covers 9 bases. The trim removed 4 bases at V and 3 bases at J, leaving 14 bases unmatched. Germline CDR1 reads SGHDT; CDR2 reads YYEEEE. The CDR3 has 17 residues.

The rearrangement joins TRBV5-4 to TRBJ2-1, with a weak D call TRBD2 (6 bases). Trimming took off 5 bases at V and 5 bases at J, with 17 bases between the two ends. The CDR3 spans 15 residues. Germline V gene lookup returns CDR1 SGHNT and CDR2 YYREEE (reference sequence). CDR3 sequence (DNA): TGTGCCAGCAGTCGACTAGGTGAAGATCACAATGAGCAGTTCTTC. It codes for CASSRLGEDHNEQFF. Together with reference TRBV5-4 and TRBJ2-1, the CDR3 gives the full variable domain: ETGVTQSPTHLIKTRGQQVTLRCSSQSGHNTVSWYQQALGQGPQFIFQYYREEENGRGNFPPRFSGLQFPNYSSELNVNALELDDSALYLCASSRLGEDHNEQFFGPGTRLTVL.

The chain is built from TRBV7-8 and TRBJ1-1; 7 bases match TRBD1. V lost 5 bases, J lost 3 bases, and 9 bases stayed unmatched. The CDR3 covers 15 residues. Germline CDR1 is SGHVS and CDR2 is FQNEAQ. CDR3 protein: CASSPWGQKDTEAFF. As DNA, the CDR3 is TGTGCCAGCAGCCCATGGGGACAGAAAGACACTGAAGCTTTCTTT. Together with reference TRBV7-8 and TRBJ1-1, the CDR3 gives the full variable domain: GAGVSQSPRYKVAKRGQDVALRCDPISGHVSLFWYQQALGQGPEFLTYFQNEAQLDKSGLPSDRFFAERPEGSVSTLKIQRTQQEDSAVYLCASSPWGQKDTEAFFGQGTRLTVV.

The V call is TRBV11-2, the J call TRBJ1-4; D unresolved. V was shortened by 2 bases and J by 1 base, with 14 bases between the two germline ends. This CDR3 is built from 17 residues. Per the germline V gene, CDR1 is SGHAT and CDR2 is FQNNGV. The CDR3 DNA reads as TGTGCCAGCAGCTTACACGGGGATGTTTTAACTAATGAAAAACTGTTTTTT. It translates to CASSLHGDVLTNEKLFF. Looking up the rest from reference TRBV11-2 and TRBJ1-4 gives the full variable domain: EAGVAQSPRYKIIEKRQSVAFWCNPISGHATLYWYQQILGQGPKLLIQFQNNGVVDDSQLPKDRFSAERLKGVDSTLKIQPAKLEDSAVYLCASSLHGDVLTNEKLFFGSGTQLSVL.

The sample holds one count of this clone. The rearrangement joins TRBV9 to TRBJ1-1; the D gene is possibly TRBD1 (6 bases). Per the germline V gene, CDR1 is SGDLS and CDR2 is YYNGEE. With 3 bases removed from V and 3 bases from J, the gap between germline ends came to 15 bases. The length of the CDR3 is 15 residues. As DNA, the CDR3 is TGTGCCAGCAGCGCCCTTGGGGGGGCGGACACTGAAGCTTTCTTT. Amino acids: CASSALGGADTEAFF. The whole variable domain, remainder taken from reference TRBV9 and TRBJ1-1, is DSGVTQTPKHLITATGQRVTLRCSPRSGDLSVYWYQQSLDQGLQFLIQYYNGEERAKGNILERFSAQQFPDLHSELNLSSLELGDSALYFCASSALGGADTEAFFGQGTRLTVV.